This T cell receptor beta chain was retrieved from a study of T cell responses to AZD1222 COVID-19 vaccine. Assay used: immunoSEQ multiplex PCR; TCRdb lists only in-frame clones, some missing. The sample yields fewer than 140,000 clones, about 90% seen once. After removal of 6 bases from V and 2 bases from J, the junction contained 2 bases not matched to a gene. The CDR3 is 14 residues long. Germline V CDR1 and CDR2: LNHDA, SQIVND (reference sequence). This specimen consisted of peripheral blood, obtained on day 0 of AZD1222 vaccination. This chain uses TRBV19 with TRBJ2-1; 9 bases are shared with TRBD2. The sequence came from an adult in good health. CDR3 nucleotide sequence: TGTGCCAGTAGGGCTAGCGGGGCCTACAATGAGCAGTTCTTC. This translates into CASRASGAYNEQFF.